The T cell receptor beta chain described here comes from a study of blood T cells in healthy people across ages. Study-level points and caveats: The donors' CMV status was not determined, possibly confounding changes in expanded clonotypes. Leaving the PBMCs unsorted stopped any conclusive comparison of naive versus antigen-experienced cells.

Concerning this clonotype: Its matching antigen is unknown.

It was with a sample-barcoded 5' primer and a J-beta primer mix that a second PCR of roughly 6 to 11 cycles was run. TCRdb redid the calling of the 5' RACE reads with MiXCR, one entry per CDR3 protein. The sample shows fewer than 950,000 distinct CDR3 sequences, around 36% of them seen only once. Total RNA extracted from each sample amounted to at least 6 micrograms. Sequencing was carried out using blood. This sequence originates from a man between 18 and 35 years old in good health.

This CDR3 reads CASSISGEGNQPQHF. The CDR3 nucleotides are TGTGCCAGCTCAATCTCAGGGGAAGGCAATCAGCCCCAGCATTTT. The J gene is TRBJ1-5, the V gene TRBV18, with D perhaps matching TRBD1 (6 bases). The CDR3 sequence is 15 residues long. From germline, CDR1 is KGHSH and CDR2 LQKENI. V lost 5 bases and J 2 bases, leaving 13 bases between the germline ends.